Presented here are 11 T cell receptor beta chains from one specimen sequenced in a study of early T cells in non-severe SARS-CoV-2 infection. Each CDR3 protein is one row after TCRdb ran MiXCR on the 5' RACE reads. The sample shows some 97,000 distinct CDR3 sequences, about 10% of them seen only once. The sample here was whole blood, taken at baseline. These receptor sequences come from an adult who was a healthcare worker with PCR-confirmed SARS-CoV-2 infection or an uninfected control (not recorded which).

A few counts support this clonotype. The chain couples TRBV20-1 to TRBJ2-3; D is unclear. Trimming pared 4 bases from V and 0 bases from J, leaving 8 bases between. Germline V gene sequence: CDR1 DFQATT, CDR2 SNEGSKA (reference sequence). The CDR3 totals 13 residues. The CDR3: CSAISWSTDTQYF. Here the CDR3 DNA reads TGCAGTGCTATCTCGTGGAGCACAGATACGCAGTATTTT.

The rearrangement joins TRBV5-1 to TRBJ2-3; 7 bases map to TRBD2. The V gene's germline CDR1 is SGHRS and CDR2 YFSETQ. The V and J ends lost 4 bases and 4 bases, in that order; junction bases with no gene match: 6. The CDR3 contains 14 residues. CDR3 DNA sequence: TGCGCCAGCAGCAGTAGCGGGCCCCCAGATACGCAGTATTTT. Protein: CASSSSGPPDTQYF.

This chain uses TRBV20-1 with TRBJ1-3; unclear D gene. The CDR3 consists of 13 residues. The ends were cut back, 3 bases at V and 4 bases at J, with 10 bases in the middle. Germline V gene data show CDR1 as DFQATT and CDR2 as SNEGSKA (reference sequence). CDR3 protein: CSASPHGGNTIYF. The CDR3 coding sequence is TGCAGTGCTAGTCCCCACGGCGGAAACACCATATATTTT.

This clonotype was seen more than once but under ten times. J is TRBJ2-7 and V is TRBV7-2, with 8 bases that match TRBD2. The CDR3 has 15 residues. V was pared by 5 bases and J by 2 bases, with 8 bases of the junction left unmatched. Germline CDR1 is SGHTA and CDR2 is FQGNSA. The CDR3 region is CASSRTSGGPYEQYF. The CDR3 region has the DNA TGTGCCAGCAGCCGTACCTCGGGGGGGCCCTACGAGCAGTACTTC.

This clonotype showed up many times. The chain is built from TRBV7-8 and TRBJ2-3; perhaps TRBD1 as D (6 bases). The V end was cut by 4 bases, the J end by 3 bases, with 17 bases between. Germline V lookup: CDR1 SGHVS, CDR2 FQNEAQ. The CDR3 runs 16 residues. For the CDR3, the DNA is TGTGCCAGCAGCTACCGACGGGACACCTTTACAGATACGCAGTATTTT. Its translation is CASSYRRDTFTDTQYF.

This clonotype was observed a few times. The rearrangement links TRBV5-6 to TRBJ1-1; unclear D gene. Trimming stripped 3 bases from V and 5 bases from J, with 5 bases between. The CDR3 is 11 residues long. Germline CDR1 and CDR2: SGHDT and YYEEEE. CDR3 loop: CASSWLTEAFF. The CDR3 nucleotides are TGTGCCAGCAGCTGGCTGACTGAAGCTTTCTTT.

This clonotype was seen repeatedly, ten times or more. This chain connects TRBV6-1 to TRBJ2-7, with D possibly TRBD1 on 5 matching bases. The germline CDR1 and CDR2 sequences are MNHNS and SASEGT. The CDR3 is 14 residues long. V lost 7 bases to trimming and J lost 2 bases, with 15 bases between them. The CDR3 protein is CASTGYQGPYEQYF. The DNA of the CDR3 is TGTGCCAGCACCGGATATCAGGGTCCCTACGAGCAGTACTTC.

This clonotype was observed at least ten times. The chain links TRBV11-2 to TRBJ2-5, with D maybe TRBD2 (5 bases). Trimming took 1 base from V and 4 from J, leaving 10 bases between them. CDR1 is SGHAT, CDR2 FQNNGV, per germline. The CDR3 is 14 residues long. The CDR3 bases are TGTGCCAGCAGCTTAGTCCGGGGTTTAGAGACCCAGTACTTC. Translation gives CASSLVRGLETQYF.

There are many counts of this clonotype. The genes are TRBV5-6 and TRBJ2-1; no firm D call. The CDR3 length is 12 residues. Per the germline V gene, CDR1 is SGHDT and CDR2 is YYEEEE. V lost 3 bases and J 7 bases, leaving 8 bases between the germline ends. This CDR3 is CASSSTPNEQFF. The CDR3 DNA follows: TGTGCCAGCAGCTCCACCCCTAATGAGCAGTTCTTC.

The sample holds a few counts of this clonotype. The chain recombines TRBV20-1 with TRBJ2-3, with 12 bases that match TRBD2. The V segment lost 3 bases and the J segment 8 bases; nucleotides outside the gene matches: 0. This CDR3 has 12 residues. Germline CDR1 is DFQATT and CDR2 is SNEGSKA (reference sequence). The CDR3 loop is CSARTSGSTQYF. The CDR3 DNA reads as TGCAGTGCTAGGACTAGCGGGAGTACGCAGTATTTT.

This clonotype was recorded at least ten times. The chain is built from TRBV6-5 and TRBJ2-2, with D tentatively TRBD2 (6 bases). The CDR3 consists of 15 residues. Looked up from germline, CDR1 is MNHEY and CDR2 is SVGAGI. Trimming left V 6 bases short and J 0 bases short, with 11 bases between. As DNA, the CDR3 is TGTGCCAGCAGCCCCGGGACTGCGAACACCGGGGAGCTGTTTTTT. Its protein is CASSPGTANTGELFF.